Sequencing of this T cell receptor (beta chain) was carried out in a study of T cells after yellow fever vaccination. One entry per CDR3 protein, called by TCRdb with MiXCR from the 5' RACE reads. The sample yields approximately 170,000 distinct CDR3 sequences, around 10% seen once. This clonotype was detected only a few times. The sample was CD8+ T cells sorted from PBMCs, taken 15 days after the yellow fever booster vaccination. The origin of this receptor is a man in his late teens or twenties who received the YFV17D yellow fever vaccine.

This CDR3 reads CASSHQFGRGGEAFF. The DNA for the CDR3 is TGCGCCAGCAGTCATCAGTTTGGCAGGGGGGGCGAAGCTTTCTTT. V gene TRBV4-1 combines with J gene TRBJ1-1, with TRBD1 matching over 7 bases. Per germline, CDR1 MGHRA and CDR2 YSYEKL. With V trimmed by 6 bases and J by 8 bases, 15 bases remained unmatched. The CDR3 totals 15 residues.